This T cell receptor beta chain appears in the sequencing data of a study of spatial heterogeneity in lung cancer. Study-wide results and limits: Follow-up blood showed ubiquitous expanded tumor TCRs less than blood at resection did.

V dropped 3 bases and J dropped 7; count of bases not matched to a gene: 5. The germline CDR1 and CDR2 sequences are LGHNA and YSLEER. The length of the CDR3 is 14 residues. Details on this clonotype: What it recognizes is unknown.

From the 5' RACE reads, TCRdb called clonotypes with MiXCR, one entry per CDR3 protein. The table has 15,000 to 20,000 distinct CDR3 sequences, 9% to 10% seen once. Documented time point: blood at routine non-recurrence follow-up after resection. Tumor, nontumor lung or frozen PBMC supplied whole RNA, sequenced without sorting. The genes are TRBV4-3 and TRBJ1-5, with TRBD1 matching over 8 bases. This clonotype was sampled from a female donor with early-stage non-small cell lung cancer. This specimen was PBMCs, taken at follow-up. The CDR3 is CASSHTTGVQPQHF. CDR3 DNA: TGCGCCAGCAGCCACACGACAGGGGTCCAGCCCCAGCATTTT.